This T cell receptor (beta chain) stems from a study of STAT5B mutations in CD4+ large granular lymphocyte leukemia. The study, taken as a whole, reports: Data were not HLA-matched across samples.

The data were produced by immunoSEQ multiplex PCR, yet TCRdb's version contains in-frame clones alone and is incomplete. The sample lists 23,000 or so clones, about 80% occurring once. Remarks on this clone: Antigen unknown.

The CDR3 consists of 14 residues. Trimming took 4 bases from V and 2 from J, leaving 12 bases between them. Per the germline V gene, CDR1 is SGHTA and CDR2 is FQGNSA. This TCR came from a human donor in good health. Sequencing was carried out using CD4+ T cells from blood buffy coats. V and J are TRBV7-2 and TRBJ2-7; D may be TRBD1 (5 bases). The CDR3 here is CASSSPGAPYEQYF. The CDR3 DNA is TGTGCCAGCAGCTCCCCTGGGGCCCCCTACGAGCAGTACTTC.